Listed below are T cell receptor beta chains from one sample, sequenced in a study of beta chain features in type 1 diabetes. TCRdb keeps only in-frame clones here, not all; method: immunoSEQ multiplex PCR. Among about 360,000 clones listed, about 12% were seen once. What was sequenced was naive CD4+ T cells from blood. These receptors were obtained from a man in his late teens or twenties in good health. Each CDR3 is given with its conserved first and last residue.

J | V | CDR3
TRBJ1-2 | TRBV9 | CASSVVGDSLENTF
TRBJ1-2 | TRBV7-9 | CASSPGDSAYGYTF
TRBJ2-7 | TRBV2 | CASGLAGYSYEQYF
TRBJ2-7 | TRBV7-3 | CASSSLAGPYEQYF
TRBJ1-1 | TRBV7-9 | CASRLELFLNTEAFF
TRBJ2-5 | TRBV4-3 | CASSQRDRGRETQYF
TRBJ2-3 | TRBV9 | CASSVSTSTDTQYF
TRBJ2-3 | TRBV18 | CASSPPGLPSETQYF
TRBJ1-2 | TRBV6-4 | CASRDSNYGYTF
TRBJ2-1 | TRBV7-2 | CASSFGTGRGRQQFF
TRBJ1-5 | TRBV18 | CASSPSGLYSNQPQHF
TRBJ1-1 | TRBV5-6 | CASSFLSQGSTEAFF
TRBJ1-4 | TRBV29-1 | CSVGTDRNEKLFF
TRBJ2-7 | TRBV7-2 | CASRPGQGWDEQYF
TRBJ2-3 | TRBV30 | CAGGAHLTDTQYF